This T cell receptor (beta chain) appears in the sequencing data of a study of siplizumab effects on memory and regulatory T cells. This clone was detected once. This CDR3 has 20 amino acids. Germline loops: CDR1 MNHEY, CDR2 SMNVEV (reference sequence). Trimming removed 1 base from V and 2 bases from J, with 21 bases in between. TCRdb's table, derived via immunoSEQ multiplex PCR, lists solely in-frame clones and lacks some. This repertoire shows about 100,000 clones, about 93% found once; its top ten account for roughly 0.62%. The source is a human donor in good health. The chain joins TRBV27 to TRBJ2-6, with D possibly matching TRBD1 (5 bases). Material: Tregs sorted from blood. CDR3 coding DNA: TGTGCCAGCAGTTTATTCCAGGGATACTACCCACCCACTGGGGCCAACGTCCTGACTTTC. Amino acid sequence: CASSLFQGYYPPTGANVLTF.